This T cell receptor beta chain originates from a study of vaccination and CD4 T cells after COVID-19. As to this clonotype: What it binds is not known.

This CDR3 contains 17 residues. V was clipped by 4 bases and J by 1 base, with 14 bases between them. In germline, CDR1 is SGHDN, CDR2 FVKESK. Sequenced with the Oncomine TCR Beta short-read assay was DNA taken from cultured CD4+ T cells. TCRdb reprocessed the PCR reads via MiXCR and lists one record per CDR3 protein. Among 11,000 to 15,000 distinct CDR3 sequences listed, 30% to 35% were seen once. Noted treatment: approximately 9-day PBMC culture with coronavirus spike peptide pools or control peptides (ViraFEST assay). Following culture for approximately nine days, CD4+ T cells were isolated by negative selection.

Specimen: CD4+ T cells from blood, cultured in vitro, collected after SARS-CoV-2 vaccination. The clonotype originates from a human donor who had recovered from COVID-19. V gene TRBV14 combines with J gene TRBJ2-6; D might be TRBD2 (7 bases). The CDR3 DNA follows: TGTGCCAGCAGCCGGGCACAGGGACTATCTGGGGCCAACGTCCTGACTTTC. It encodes CASSRAQGLSGANVLTF. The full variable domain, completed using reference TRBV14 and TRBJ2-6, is EAGVTQFPSHSVIEKGQTVTLRCDPISGHDNLYWYRRVMGKEIKFLLHFVKESKQDESGMPNNRFLAERTGGTYSTLKVQPAELEDSGVYFCASSRAQGLSGANVLTFGAGSRLTVL.